The T cell receptor beta chain described here comes from a study of graft-versus-host responses after intestinal transplantation (dated by TCRdb to the early 2020s). Regarding the research as a whole: The transplants that recipients received were multivisceral, liver-intestinal, or isolated intestinal. The cohort enrolled fewer than 25 intestinal transplant recipients including one retransplant, and 3 patients lacking pretransplant specimens were excluded. Instead of going to the commercial service, samples from a few later patients were sequenced in-house on an Illumina MiSeq and processed with MiXCR. To identify alloreactive clones, pre-transplant mixed lymphocyte reaction products were sequenced and then compared with unstimulated pre-transplant donor and recipient T cells. Graft-versus-host and host-versus-graft alloreactive T cell clones were tracked in the graft, circulation and bone marrow after intestinal transplantation using bulk TCR-beta CDR3 sequencing. All recipients received anti-thymocyte globulin induction followed by maintenance tacrolimus and steroids for three to four years. Donor T cell macrochimerism was defined as a peak of at least 4% donor T cells among recipient peripheral blood mononuclear cells. Findings and caveats that apply to the study as a whole: In the allografts of patients with donor T cell macrochimerism, GvH to HvG T cell clonal ratios were high. GvH clones turned up in recipient bone marrow, with some appearing earlier in ileal mucosa or blood, a pattern consistent with an intestinal mucosal origin. Conclusions were limited by the relatively low number and heterogeneity of intestinal transplant patients. Early after transplant, peak levels of circulating GvH clones were found to be associated with declines in HvG clones.

Comment on this clone: Its antigen target is currently unknown. Per-base quality was not reported, and no clone a single base away is much larger than it.

Libraries came from the immunoSEQ multiplex PCR assay. For most patients, genomic DNA was isolated with the Qiagen DNeasy Blood and Tissue Kit and sent frozen to Adaptive Biotechnologies for TCR sequencing. Adaptive Biotechnologies carried out high-throughput TCR-beta CDR3 sequencing of genomic DNA for most patients. The source study handled its data this way. TCR sequencing data were retrieved from Adaptive's ImmunoSEQ software for 15 to 20 patients, whereas a few other patients were processed with MiXCR and VDJtools. To correct CD4 versus CD8 sorting errors, any sequence found in both subsets at a frequency ratio below 5:1 was removed. Because the origin of CDR3 nucleotide sequences shared between donor and recipient could not be assigned, those sequences were removed. To be classed as alloreactive, a clone needed at least 2-fold expansion over unstimulated cells and a minimum CFSE-low frequency of 0.002% (template counts) or 0.001% (read counts). Clones were considered mappable if detected in sequenced pre-transplant spleen, lymph node, or MLR CFSE-low populations of the donor or recipient. Cumulative frequency of alloreactive clones was calculated as a percentage of all sequences weighted by copy number. The table comes from immuneACCESS by way of TCRdb, which keeps in-frame sequences with V and J called. Part of the clones is missing from these tables; in studies checked, under half for an unresolved V gene and the rest for unknown reasons. The D gene and trimming were derived from the DNA, and the V and J assignments and clone size from that table. Here the sample has around 110,000 clones; 90% occur a single time. The ten largest clones add up to approximately 0.17% of the sample.

The CDR3, from cysteine to phenylalanine, totals 14 residues. The DNA shown is the 42-base CDR3, in frame from base 1. According to the germline V gene (reference sequence), CDR1 reads SEHNR and CDR2 reads FQNEAQ. Ends trimmed: V by 4 bases, J by 5 bases; bases unmatched to a gene: 3. The time point label on this specimen signifies: cells obtained before transplantation from donor or recipient. CD3+CD4+ and CD3+CD8+ populations were FACS-sorted from unstimulated pre-transplant donor and recipient cells taken from spleen or lymph nodes. Here the chain combines TRBV7-9 and TRBJ2-3; TRBD1 agrees with 10 junctional bases. This clonotype was sampled from a human donor who received an intestinal transplant. Material: unstimulated CD4+ T cells sorted from spleen or lymph node cells, obtained before intestinal transplant. The nucleotide sequence is TGTGCCAGCAGCTCGGGACAGGGGAAAGATACGCAGTATTTT. The encoded protein is CASSSGQGKDTQYF.